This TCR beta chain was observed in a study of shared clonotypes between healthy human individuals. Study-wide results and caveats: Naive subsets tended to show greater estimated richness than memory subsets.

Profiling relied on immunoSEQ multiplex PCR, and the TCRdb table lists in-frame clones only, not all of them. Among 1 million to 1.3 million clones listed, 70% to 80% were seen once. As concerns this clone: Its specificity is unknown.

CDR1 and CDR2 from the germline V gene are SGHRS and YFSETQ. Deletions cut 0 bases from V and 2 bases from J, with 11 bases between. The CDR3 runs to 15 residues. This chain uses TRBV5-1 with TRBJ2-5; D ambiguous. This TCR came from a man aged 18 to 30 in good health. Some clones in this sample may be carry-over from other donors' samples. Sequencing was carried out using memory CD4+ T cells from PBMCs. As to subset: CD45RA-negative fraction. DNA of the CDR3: TGCGCCAGCAGCTTGGGTCTTCGGGTACAAGAGACCCAGTACTTC. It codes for CASSLGLRVQETQYF.